The rows below give T cell receptor beta chains drawn from one sample of a study of blood T cell repertoires in COVID-19. Profiling relied on immunoSEQ multiplex PCR, and the TCRdb table lists in-frame clones only, not all of them. The data show roughly 230,000 clones, with just under 85% seen just once and over 5.5% held by the top ten. The sequenced sample was peripheral blood. These receptors originate from a woman aged 60-75 years with active or convalescent COVID-19. The CDR3 runs from the conserved cysteine through the conserved F or W. The order of the fields is J gene, D gene, V gene, clone size, CDR3 protein, CDR3 DNA. D genes are given only for firm matches. Part of the rows lack a size; the others show once, few, many or a class for expanded clones.

TRBJ2-7	.	TRBV5-1	.	CASSSAGYSYEQYF	TGCGCCAGCAGCTCGGCAGGGTATTCCTACGAGCAGTACTTC
TRBJ1-2	.	TRBV6-5	.	CASSYSSTLEVYGYTF	TGTGCCAGCAGTTATAGTTCGACACTAGAGGTGTATGGCTACACCTTC
TRBJ2-1	TRBD2	TRBV10-3	.	CAIGGTRDNEQFF	TGTGCCATCGGCGGGACTAGAGACAATGAGCAGTTCTTC
TRBJ2-3	TRBD1	TRBV28	.	CASSSTGYTDTQYF	TGTGCCAGCAGTTCGACAGGGTACACAGATACGCAGTATTTT
TRBJ1-4	.	TRBV2	.	CASSWQQPTNEKLFF	TGTGCCAGCAGTTGGCAACAGCCAACTAATGAAAAACTGTTTTTT
TRBJ2-5	TRBD2	TRBV3-1/TRBV3-2	once	CASSRTGTRKETQYF	TGTGCCAGCAGCCGAACCGGGACTAGAAAAGAGACCCAGTACTTC
TRBJ2-5	.	TRBV12-3/TRBV12-4	.	CASSFMGKGTQYF	TGTGCCAGCAGTTTTATGGGCAAAGGGACCCAGTACTTC
TRBJ2-1	TRBD2	TRBV5-6	.	CASSNGRGAGEFF	TGTGCCAGCAGCAACGGGCGGGGGGCCGGGGAGTTCTTC
TRBJ2-7	TRBD1	TRBV7-8	few	CASSLMTGENEQYF	TGTGCCAGCAGCTTAATGACAGGGGAGAACGAGCAGTACTTC
TRBJ2-1	TRBD2	TRBV24-1	.	CATSVPAGEQFF	TGTGCCACCAGTGTTCCAGCGGGAGAACAGTTCTTC
TRBJ2-5	.	TRBV4-2	.	CASSPERGQETQYF	TGTGCCAGCAGCCCTGAAAGGGGGCAAGAGACCCAGTACTTC
TRBJ2-7	.	TRBV7-8	.	CASSPGLQRVSYEQYF	TGTGCCAGCAGCCCGGGGCTTCAGCGGGTATCCTACGAGCAGTACTTC
TRBJ2-5	TRBD1	TRBV25-1	many	CASSQARGGSETQYF	TGTGCCAGCAGCCAAGCCAGAGGGGGCTCAGAGACCCAGTACTTC
TRBJ1-3	.	TRBV18	once	CASSPPIGGSSGNTIYF	TGTGCCAGCTCACCACCGATAGGCGGAAGCTCTGGAAACACCATATATTTT
TRBJ2-1	TRBD1	TRBV27	few	CASTTGGNEQFF	TGTGCCAGCACAACAGGGGGCAATGAGCAGTTCTTC
TRBJ1-1	TRBD1	TRBV5-6	.	CASSRTGVLNTEAFF	TGTGCCAGCAGCCGCACAGGGGTCCTGAACACTGAAGCTTTCTTT
TRBJ1-1	TRBD1	TRBV5-1	.	CASSAWDRGSEAFF	TGCGCCAGCAGCGCCTGGGACAGGGGATCTGAAGCTTTCTTT
TRBJ2-1	TRBD1	TRBV19	.	CASSLRQGGGFEQFF	TGTGCCAGTAGTCTCAGACAGGGTGGGGGTTTCGAGCAGTTCTTC
TRBJ2-2	TRBD2	TRBV5-1	.	CASSFSGEYTGELFF	TGCGCCAGCAGCTTCAGCGGGGAATACACCGGGGAGCTGTTTTTT
TRBJ2-1	.	TRBV9	once	CASSAFPRSYNEQFF	TGTGCCAGCAGCGCTTTTCCCCGCTCCTACAATGAGCAGTTCTTC
TRBJ1-5	TRBD1	TRBV19	many	CASSRDRSMPQHF	TGTGCCAGTAGTAGGGACAGGTCCATGCCCCAGCATTTT
TRBJ2-7	TRBD1	TRBV11-2	.	CASSFKRDRATYEQYF	TGTGCCAGCAGTTTTAAACGGGACAGGGCTACCTACGAGCAGTACTTC
TRBJ1-4	.	TRBV28	.	CASSRGEKLFF	TGTGCCAGCAGCCGAGGAGAAAAACTGTTTTTT
TRBJ2-5	TRBD2	TRBV7-2	.	CASSLIRGGGETQYF	TGTGCCAGCAGCTTAATTCGGGGGGGAGGGGAGACCCAGTACTTC
TRBJ1-5	TRBD1	TRBV4-2	few	CASSLRTGYQPQHF	TGTGCCAGCAGCCTCCGGACAGGGTATCAGCCCCAGCATTTT
TRBJ1-2	TRBD1	TRBV19	.	CASSPGTGGYGYTF	TGTGCCAGTAGTCCCGGGACAGGAGGCTATGGCTACACCTTC
TRBJ2-3	.	TRBV29-1	.	CSVVRSQSTDTQYF	TGCAGCGTGGTCAGGTCGCAAAGCACAGATACGCAGTATTTT
TRBJ1-2	.	TRBV5-8	.	CASSLGAPYGYTF	TGTGCCAGCAGCTTGGGGGCCCCCTATGGCTACACCTTC
TRBJ2-3	TRBD2	TRBV29-1	.	CSVDLGTNTQYF	TGCAGCGTTGATCTAGGGACTAATACGCAGTATTTT
TRBJ2-3	TRBD2	TRBV7-8	.	CASSLAPGDSSGSTDTQYF	TGTGCCAGCAGCTTAGCCCCGGGGGATTCTAGCGGGAGCACAGATACGCAGTATTTT
TRBJ2-5	TRBD2	TRBV11-3	.	CASSPFERERETQYF	TGTGCCAGCAGCCCGTTTGAGCGGGAGAGGGAGACCCAGTACTTC
TRBJ2-7	.	TRBV28	.	CASSPPAFPRGYEQYF	TGTGCCAGCAGTCCACCGGCGTTCCCGAGAGGTTACGAGCAGTACTTC
TRBJ2-1	.	TRBV5-5	.	CASSLDSGGSSYNEQFF	TGTGCCAGCAGCTTGGATAGCGGAGGGAGCTCCTACAATGAGCAGTTCTTC
TRBJ1-2	TRBD1	TRBV28	.	CASRGAGGSNYGYTF	TGTGCCAGCAGGGGCGCAGGGGGGTCTAACTATGGCTACACCTTC
TRBJ2-7	TRBD2	TRBV5-4	.	CASSLGKLAGDEQYF	TGTGCCAGCAGCTTGGGCAAGCTAGCGGGAGACGAGCAGTACTTC
TRBJ2-1	TRBD2	TRBV9	.	CASSVGTSGNEQFF	TGTGCCAGCAGCGTAGGGACTAGCGGCAATGAGCAGTTCTTC
TRBJ2-3	.	TRBV9	.	CASSVVSGYTDTQYF	TGTGCCAGCAGCGTAGTGAGCGGCTACACAGATACGCAGTATTTT
TRBJ2-3	.	TRBV5-1	.	CASSIVGLSTDTQYF	TGCGCCAGCAGCATCGTCGGTCTTAGCACAGATACGCAGTATTTT
TRBJ2-3	.	TRBV4-2	.	CASSPRGSTDTQYF	TGTGCCAGCAGCCCCCGGGGGAGCACAGATACGCAGTATTTT
TRBJ1-1	TRBD1	TRBV2	.	CASSSDRVHTEAFF	TGTGCCAGCAGTTCGGACAGGGTTCACACTGAAGCTTTCTTT
TRBJ2-7	TRBD2	TRBV7-9	.	CASSFGTSRSREQYF	TGTGCCAGCAGTTTCGGGACTAGCAGGTCGAGGGAGCAGTACTTC
TRBJ1-2	.	TRBV4-1	.	CASSQDLEGYTF	TGCGCCAGCAGCCAAGATCTGGAGGGCTACACCTTC
TRBJ2-3	TRBD2	TRBV5-4	.	CASSLSGGRGTDTQYF	TGTGCCAGCAGTCTGTCGGGGGGGCGGGGCACAGATACGCAGTATTTT
TRBJ2-5	.	TRBV5-6	.	CASSLDTMSRAQYF	TGTGCCAGCAGCTTAGACACAATGAGCCGTGCCCAGTACTTC
TRBJ1-5	.	TRBV19	.	CASSLSNQPQHF	TGTGCCAGTAGCCTTAGCAATCAGCCCCAGCATTTT